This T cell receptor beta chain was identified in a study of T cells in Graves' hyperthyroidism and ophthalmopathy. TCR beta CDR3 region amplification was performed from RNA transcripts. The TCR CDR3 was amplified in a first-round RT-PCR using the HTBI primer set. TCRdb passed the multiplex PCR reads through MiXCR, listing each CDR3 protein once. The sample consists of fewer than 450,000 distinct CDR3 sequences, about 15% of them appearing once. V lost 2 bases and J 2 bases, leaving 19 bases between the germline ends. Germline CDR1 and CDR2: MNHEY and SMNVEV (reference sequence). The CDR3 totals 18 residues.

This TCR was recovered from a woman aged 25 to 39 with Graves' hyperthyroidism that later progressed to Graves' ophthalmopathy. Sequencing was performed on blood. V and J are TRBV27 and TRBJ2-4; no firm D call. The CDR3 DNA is TGTGCCAGCAGTTTAGGGCCGACACTTCGTAGTCCCAAAAACATTCAGTACTTC. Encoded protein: CASSLGPTLRSPKNIQYF.